The 3 T cell receptor beta chains below come from one sample, sequenced in a study of cytomegalovirus exposure and HLA in healthy donors. The PCR used 60 Vbeta and 13 Jbeta primers. Method: immunoSEQ multiplex PCR; TCRdb's copy keeps in-frame clones and lacks some. The profile shows 100,000 to 150,000 clones, about 80% of them singletons. The sample taken for sequencing was PBMCs. The source is a man aged 30-40 years in good health and CMV-seronegative.

In this sample, this clone turned up once. The chain uses TRBV28 and TRBJ2-6; tentatively, D is TRBD1 (6 bases). V was pared by 3 bases and J by 4 bases, with 10 bases between. The CDR3 runs 15 residues. From germline, CDR1 is MDHEN and CDR2 SYDVKM. CDR3 in amino acids: CASSFTGFGANVLTF. In nucleotides, the CDR3 is TGTGCCAGCAGTTTCACAGGGTTCGGGGCCAACGTCCTGACTTTC.

This clone was seen a few times. The chain recombines TRBV6-4 with TRBJ1-4; maybe TRBD1 (5 bases). The V gene lost 0 bases and the J gene lost 5 bases, with 10 bases spanning the gap. The CDR3 has 15 amino acids. Germline lookup yields CDR1 MRHNA and CDR2 SNTAGT. This CDR3 is CASSDSAGSNEKLFF. The DNA of the CDR3 is TGTGCCAGCAGTGACTCGGCAGGGTCAAATGAAAAACTGTTTTTT.

The chain uses TRBV6-4 and TRBJ2-3; tentative D call: TRBD1 (5 bases). The germline V gene encodes CDR1 MRHNA and CDR2 SNTAGT. This CDR3 is 14 amino acids long. The V and J ends lost 3 bases and 1 base respectively, with 8 bases between them. CDR3 protein: CASSEATGTDTQYF. CDR3 nucleotides: TGTGCCAGCAGTGAGGCGACAGGCACAGATACGCAGTATTTT.